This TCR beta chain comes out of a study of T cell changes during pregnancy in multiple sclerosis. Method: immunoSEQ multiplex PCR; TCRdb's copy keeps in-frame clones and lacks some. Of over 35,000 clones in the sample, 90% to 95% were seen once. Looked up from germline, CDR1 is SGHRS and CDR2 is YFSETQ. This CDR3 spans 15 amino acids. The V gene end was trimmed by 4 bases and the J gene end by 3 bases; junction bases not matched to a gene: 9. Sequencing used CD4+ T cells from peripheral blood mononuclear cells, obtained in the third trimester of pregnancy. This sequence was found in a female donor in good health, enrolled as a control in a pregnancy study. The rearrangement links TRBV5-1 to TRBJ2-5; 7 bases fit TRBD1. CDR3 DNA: TGCGCCAGCAGCCAAAGACAGGGACAAGAAGAGACCCAGTACTTC. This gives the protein CASSQRQGQEETQYF.